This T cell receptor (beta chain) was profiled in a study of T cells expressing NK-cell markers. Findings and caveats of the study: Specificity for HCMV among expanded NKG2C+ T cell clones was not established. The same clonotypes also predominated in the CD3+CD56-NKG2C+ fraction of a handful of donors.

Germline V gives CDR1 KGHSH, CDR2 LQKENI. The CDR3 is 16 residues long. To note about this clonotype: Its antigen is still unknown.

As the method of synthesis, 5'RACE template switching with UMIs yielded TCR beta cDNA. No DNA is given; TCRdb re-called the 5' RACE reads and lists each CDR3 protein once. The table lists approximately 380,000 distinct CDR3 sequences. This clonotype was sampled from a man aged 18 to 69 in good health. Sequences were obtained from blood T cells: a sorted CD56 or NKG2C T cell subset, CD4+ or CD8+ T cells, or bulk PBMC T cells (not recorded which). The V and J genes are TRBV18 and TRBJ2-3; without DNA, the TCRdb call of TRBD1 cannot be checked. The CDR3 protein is CASSPLPGQGPDTQYF.